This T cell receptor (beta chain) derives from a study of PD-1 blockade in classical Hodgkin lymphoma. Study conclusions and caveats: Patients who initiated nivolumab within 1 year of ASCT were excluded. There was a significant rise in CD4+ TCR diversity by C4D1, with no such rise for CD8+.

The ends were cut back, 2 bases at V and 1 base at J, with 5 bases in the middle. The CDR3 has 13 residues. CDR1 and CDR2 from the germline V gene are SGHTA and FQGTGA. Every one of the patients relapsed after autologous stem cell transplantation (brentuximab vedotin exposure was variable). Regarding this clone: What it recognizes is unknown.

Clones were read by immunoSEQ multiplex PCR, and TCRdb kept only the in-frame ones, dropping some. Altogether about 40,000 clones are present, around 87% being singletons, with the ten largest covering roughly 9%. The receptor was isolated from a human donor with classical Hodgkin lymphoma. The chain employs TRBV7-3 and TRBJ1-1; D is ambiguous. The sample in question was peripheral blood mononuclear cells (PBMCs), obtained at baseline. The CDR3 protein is CASSLFANTEAFF. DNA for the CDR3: TGTGCCAGCAGCTTATTTGCGAACACTGAAGCTTTCTTT.